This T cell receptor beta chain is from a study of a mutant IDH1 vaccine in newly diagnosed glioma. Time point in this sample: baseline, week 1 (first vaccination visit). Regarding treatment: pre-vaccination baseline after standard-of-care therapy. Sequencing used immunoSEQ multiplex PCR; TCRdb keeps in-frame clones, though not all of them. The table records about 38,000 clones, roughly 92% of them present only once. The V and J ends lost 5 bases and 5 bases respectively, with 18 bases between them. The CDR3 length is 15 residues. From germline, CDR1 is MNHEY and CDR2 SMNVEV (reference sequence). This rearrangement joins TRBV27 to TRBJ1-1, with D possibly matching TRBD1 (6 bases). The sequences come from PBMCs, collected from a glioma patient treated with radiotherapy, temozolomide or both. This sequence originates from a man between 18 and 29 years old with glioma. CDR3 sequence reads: CASSPKGRGGTEAFF. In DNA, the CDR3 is TGTGCCAGCAGTCCCAAGGGCAGGGGTGGAACTGAAGCTTTCTTT.